This T cell receptor beta chain was observed in a study of T-cell reconstitution after alpha-beta-depleted transplantation in children (TCRdb year 2016). In the study overall: Using TCR repertoire profiling, the study quantitatively followed how T-cell immune reconstitution unfolded in children after TCRalphabeta/CD19-depleted allogeneic hematopoietic cell transplantation.

Libraries were constructed by PCR. Sequencing was performed on an Illumina HiSeq 2500. Molecular barcoding was employed in the preparation of TCR libraries, with unique molecular identifiers being used to normalize TCRbeta repertoire quantification. TCRdb applied fastp at Q25 and MiXCR to the public reads, then kept only in-frame beta chains. Each CDR3 protein appears once, grouped with its most common genes and DNA. In this sample the table shows some 600,000 distinct CDR3 sequences, 16% of which occur a single time. The leading ten clones occupy over 0.95% of the sample. Only a few counts were recorded for this clonotype. Its binding antigen is unknown. One base away there is no much larger clone; base qualities are not given. The clonotype was recovered from a human donor who donated a stem cell graft to a child with acute myeloid leukemia. The input for sequencing was PBMCs from the stem cell graft donor, taken from the stem cell graft.

In nucleotides, the sequence is TGTGCCAGCAGTCTAGGGGGCTATGGTTCACCCCTCCACTTT. Translation gives CASSLGGYGSPLHF. The receptor chain draws on TRBV12-3 or TRBV12-4 and TRBJ1-6, with 7 junctional bases fitting TRBD1. V lost 5 bases and J lost 9 bases, and the count of bases not matched to a germline gene is 7. The CDR3 runs 14 amino acids, cysteine and phenylalanine included. The CDR3 DNA has 42 bases and is translated from base 1.